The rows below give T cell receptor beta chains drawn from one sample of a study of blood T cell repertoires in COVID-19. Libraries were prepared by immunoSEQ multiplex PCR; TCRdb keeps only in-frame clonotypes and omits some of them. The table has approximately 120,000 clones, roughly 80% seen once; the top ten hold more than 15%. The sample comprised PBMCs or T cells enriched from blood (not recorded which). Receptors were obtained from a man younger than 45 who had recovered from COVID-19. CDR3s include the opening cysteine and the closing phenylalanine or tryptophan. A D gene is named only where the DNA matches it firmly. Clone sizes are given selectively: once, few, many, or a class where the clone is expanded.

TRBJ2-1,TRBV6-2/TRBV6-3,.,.,TGTGCCAGCAGCGGGGCCGGGGGTGAGCAGTTCTTC,CASSGAGGEQFF
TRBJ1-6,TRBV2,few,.,TGTGCCAGCAGGGAGGAGGGCAAAAAGGCTTCACCCCTCCACTTT,CASREEGKKASPLHF
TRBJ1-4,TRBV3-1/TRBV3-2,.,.,TGTGCCAGCAGCCCCTTTGAAGCTGCAACTAATGAAAAACTGTTTTTT,CASSPFEAATNEKLFF
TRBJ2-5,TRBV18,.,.,TGTGCCAGCTCAGACAGGACCGCGATTGGGGCCCAGTACTTC,CASSDRTAIGAQYF
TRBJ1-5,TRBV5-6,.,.,TGTGCCAGCAGCTCATCAACAGGGCTAGGCAATCAGCCCCAGCATTTT,CASSSSTGLGNQPQHF
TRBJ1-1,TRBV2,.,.,TGTGCCAGCAGCGCCGGAGGGGATAACACTGAAGCTTTCTTT,CASSAGGDNTEAFF
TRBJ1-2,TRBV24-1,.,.,TGTGCCACCAGTGACTGTATGGGGGAGGATGGCTACACCTTC,CATSDCMGEDGYTF
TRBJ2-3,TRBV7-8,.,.,TGTGCCAGCAGTTTCGGGGTGGAGGGCACCAGCACAGATACGCAGTATTTT,CASSFGVEGTSTDTQYF
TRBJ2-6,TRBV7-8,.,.,TGTGCCAGCAGGAGCGGACCGTTGCTCTCTGGGGCCAACGTCCTGACTTTC,CASRSGPLLSGANVLTF
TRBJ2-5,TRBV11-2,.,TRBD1,TGTGCCAGCAGCTCGGACAGGGAGGAGACCCAGTACTTC,CASSSDREETQYF
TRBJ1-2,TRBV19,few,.,TGTGCCAGTAGTCCAACAGGCCTATGGTATGGCTACACCTTC,CASSPTGLWYGYTF
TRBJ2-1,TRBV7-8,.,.,TGTGCCAGCAGCTTCGCGCACGACTCCTACAATGAGCAGTTCTTC,CASSFAHDSYNEQFF
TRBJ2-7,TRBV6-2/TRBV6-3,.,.,TGTGCCAGCAGTTACGATCCAAAAAAGTCCAGCGGCTCCTACGAGCAGTACTTC,CASSYDPKKSSGSYEQYF
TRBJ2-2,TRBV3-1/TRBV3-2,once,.,TGTGCCAGCAGCCGACAGGCTACGAACACCGGGGAGCTGTTTTTT,CASSRQATNTGELFF
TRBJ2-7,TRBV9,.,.,TGTGCCAGCAGCCCACAAGGGGTTCTTCAGTACTTC,CASSPQGVLQYF
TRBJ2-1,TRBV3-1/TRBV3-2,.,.,TGTGCCAGCAGCCCCAATGCGGCCCCCTACAATGAGCAGTTCTTC,CASSPNAAPYNEQFF
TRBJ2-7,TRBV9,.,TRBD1,TGTGCCAGCAGCGCCCAGGGGGCAACGGTCGGCGAGCAGTACTTC,CASSAQGATVGEQYF
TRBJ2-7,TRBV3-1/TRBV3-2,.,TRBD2,TGTGCCAGCAGCCAAGTCTTACTAGCGGGAACCGAGCAGTACTTC,CASSQVLLAGTEQYF
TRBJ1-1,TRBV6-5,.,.,TGTGCCAGCAGTTATCGGGAGGGGATGAGGACTGAAGCTTTCTTT,CASSYREGMRTEAFF
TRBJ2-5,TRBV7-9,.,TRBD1,TGTGCCAGCAGCCCACAGGGGGCCGGGGAGACCCAGTACTTC,CASSPQGAGETQYF
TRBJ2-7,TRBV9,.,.,TGTGCCAGCAGCGTAGGGGGAGCGAGCCACTACGAGCAGTACTTC,CASSVGGASHYEQYF
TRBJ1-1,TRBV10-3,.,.,TGTGCCATCAGTATAGGGGCTGGATATGGGGCAGCTTTCTTT,CAISIGAGYGAAFF
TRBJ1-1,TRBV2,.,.,TGTGCCAGCAGCCAGGAGGGAGGCCGCGGTGAAGCTTTCTTT,CASSQEGGRGEAFF
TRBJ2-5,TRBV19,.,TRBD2,TGTGCCAGTAGGTCAGCGGGGGCGAAAGAGACCCAGTACTTC,CASRSAGAKETQYF
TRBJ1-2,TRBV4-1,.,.,TGCGCCAGCAGCGCCAGGACAGAGGACTATGGCTACACCTTC,CASSARTEDYGYTF
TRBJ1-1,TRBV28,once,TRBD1,TGTGCCAGCAGTCTCCCCGGGACAGCGAACACTGAAGCTTTCTTT,CASSLPGTANTEAFF
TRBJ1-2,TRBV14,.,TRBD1,TGTGCCAGCAGCCTGGGACAGGGAGATGGCTACACCTTC,CASSLGQGDGYTF
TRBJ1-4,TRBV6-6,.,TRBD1,TGTGCCAGCACCTTAAATACAGGGGGTAATGAAAAACTGTTTTTT,CASTLNTGGNEKLFF
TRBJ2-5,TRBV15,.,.,TGTGCCACCAGCGTCCGGGACTCGTTCCAGGAGACCCAGTACTTC,CATSVRDSFQETQYF
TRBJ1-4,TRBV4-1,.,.,TGCGCCAGCAGCCCTGGATCGGTCGGGGGTGAAAAACTGTTTTTT,CASSPGSVGGEKLFF